Shown below are 27 T cell receptor beta chains from a single sample sequenced in a study of T cell responses to AZD1222 COVID-19 vaccine. Generated by immunoSEQ multiplex PCR, the TCRdb table keeps only in-frame clones and is missing some. This sample has approximately 120,000 clones, with 88% found just once. The starting material was peripheral blood, obtained on day 0 of AZD1222 vaccination. These receptors came from an adult in good health.

The table lists this clone with a count of one. The rearrangement uses TRBV9 and TRBJ2-3; 10 nucleotides match TRBD2. The CDR3 loop spans 15 amino acids. Germline assignment: CDR1 SGDLS and CDR2 YYNGEE. V lost 4 bases, J lost 4 bases, and 6 bases stayed unmatched. DNA for the CDR3: TGTGCCAGCAGCCAACAGCGGGGGGGTTCAGATACGCAGTATTTT. Translated: CASSQQRGGSDTQYF.

The V call is TRBV7-9, the J call TRBJ1-2, with D perhaps matching TRBD1 (6 bases). The length of the CDR3 is 15 residues. Trimming cost V 3 bases and J 3 bases, with 14 bases left between them. The germline V gene has CDR1 SEHNR and CDR2 FQNEAQ (reference sequence). As DNA, the CDR3 is TGTGCCAGCAGCTTTCCGGCCCAGGGGCACTATGGCTACACCTTC. Translated, it gives CASSFPAQGHYGYTF. Drawing the rest from reference TRBV7-9 and TRBJ1-2, the complete variable domain is DTGVSQNPRHKITKRGQNVTFRCDPISEHNRLYWYRQTLGQGPEFLTYFQNEAQLEKSRLLSDRFSAERPKGSFSTLEIQRTEQGDSAMYLCASSFPAQGHYGYTFGSGTRLTVV.

This clone was detected only once. The rearrangement uses TRBV6-1 and TRBJ2-3, with TRBD1 matching over 8 bases. The trim removed 2 bases at V and 2 bases at J, leaving 3 bases unmatched. Germline lookup yields CDR1 MNHNS and CDR2 SASEGT. This CDR3 is 15 amino acids long. The CDR3 region has the DNA TGTGCCAGCAGTGAAATGGGACAGGCCACAGATACGCAGTATTTT. Its protein product is CASSEMGQATDTQYF.

V usage is TRBV19 and J usage is TRBJ1-2; 8 bases are shared with TRBD1. Looked up from germline, CDR1 is LNHDA and CDR2 is SQIVND (reference sequence). The CDR3 runs to 13 residues. With 7 bases clipped from V and 8 bases from J, the junction kept 9 bases outside the gene matches. The CDR3: CASTPAQGAGYTF. CDR3 in DNA: TGTGCCAGTACCCCGGCCCAGGGGGCAGGCTACACCTTC.

The chain combines TRBV11-3 with TRBJ2-5; D might be TRBD1 (6 bases). Germline-derived CDR1 and CDR2 are SGHNT and YENEEA. Trimming stripped 2 bases from V and 5 bases from J, with 15 bases between. CDR3 length: 15 residues. The CDR3 nucleotides read TGTGCCAGCAGCTTATACCAGGGGCCCGAGGAGACCCAGTACTTC. It translates to CASSLYQGPEETQYF.

The CDR3 coding sequence is TGTGCCAGCAGTCGCGACAGGGGGAGCTCTGGAAACACCATATATTTT. Amino acids: CASSRDRGSSGNTIYF. This chain joins TRBV6-2 or TRBV6-3 and TRBJ1-3, with 9 bases that match TRBD1. The CDR3 extends over 16 amino acids. Germline CDR1 is MNHEY and CDR2 is SVGEGT. Trimming took 5 bases from V and 0 from J; bases not matched to a gene: 5.

CDR3 coding DNA: TGTGCCAGCAGTGACGACAGTTATGGCTACACCTTC. It translates to CASSDDSYGYTF. The V gene is TRBV28, the J gene TRBJ1-2; D may be TRBD1 (5 bases). This CDR3 is built from 12 residues. CDR1 is MDHEN, CDR2 SYDVKM, per germline. Trimming left V 5 bases short and J 5 bases short, with 9 bases between.

The chain joins TRBV5-6 to TRBJ2-1; 8 nucleotides line up with TRBD2. The CDR3 totals 15 residues. V gave up 2 bases and J gave up 4 bases; unmatched junction bases: 5. Germline values: CDR1 SGHDT, CDR2 YYEEEE. The DNA for the CDR3 is TGTGCCAGCAGCTTTGGCGGGAGGAGGTACAATGAGCAGTTCTTC. This gives the protein CASSFGGRRYNEQFF. The entire variable domain, with the rest obtained from reference TRBV5-6 and TRBJ2-1, is as follows: DAGVTQSPTHLIKTRGQQVTLRCSPKSGHDTVSWYQQALGQGPQFIFQYYEEEERQRGNFPDRFSGHQFPNYSSELNVNALLLGDSALYLCASSFGGRRYNEQFFGPGTRLTVL.

This clone was detected once. This sequence joins TRBV24-1 and TRBJ2-3; 7 bases agree with TRBD1. The length of the CDR3 is 15 residues. The germline gives CDR1 KGHDR, CDR2 SFDVKD. Unmatched junction bases numbered 11, after V lost 7 bases and J lost 5 bases. CDR3 DNA: TGTGCCACCAGCACCGGACAGGCGGGCGGAGATACGCAGTATTTT. Translating it yields CATSTGQAGGDTQYF.

The chain recombines TRBV24-1 with TRBJ2-1; the D is unclear. Germline V gene lookup returns CDR1 KGHDR and CDR2 SFDVKD. V was clipped by 6 bases and J by 4 bases, with 3 bases between them. The CDR3 runs to 11 residues. In DNA form, the CDR3 reads TGTGCCACCAGTTTTTACAATGAGCAGTTCTTC. Translation: CATSFYNEQFF.

The rearrangement joins TRBV4-3 to TRBJ2-2; 7 bases fit TRBD2. V trimming: 0 bases; J trimming: 0 bases; junction bases outside the gene matches: 4. There are 17 residues in the CDR3. CDR1 and CDR2 from the germline V gene are LGHNA and YSLEER. CDR3 bases: TGCGCCAGCAGCCAAGATGCCCTAGCGGCGAACACCGGGGAGCTGTTTTTT. It is translated as CASSQDALAANTGELFF.

V gene TRBV4-3 combines with J gene TRBJ2-7; TRBD1 agrees at 9 bases. Trimming cost V 2 bases and J 7 bases; bases outside gene matches: 6. Per germline, CDR1 LGHNA and CDR2 YSLEER. This CDR3 spans 14 amino acids. This CDR3 is CASSQTGTGREQYF. The CDR3 nucleotides read TGCGCCAGCAGCCAAACCGGGACAGGGAGAGAGCAGTACTTC.

The chain couples TRBV4-1 to TRBJ2-1; possible D gene TRBD2, 6 bases. The CDR3 totals 18 residues. Per germline, CDR1 MGHRA and CDR2 YSYEKL. The V and J ends lost 5 bases and 6 bases respectively, with 26 bases between them. CDR3 DNA: TGCGCCAGCAGCTTTTTCCCCGCGACTAGTCAAAATAGCAATGAGCAGTTCTTC. This codes for CASSFFPATSQNSNEQFF.

The rearrangement joins TRBV7-2 to TRBJ1-6, with D perhaps matching TRBD1 (6 bases). CDR3 length: 15 amino acids. Trimming removed 1 base from V and 6 bases from J, with 10 bases in between. Per germline, CDR1 SGHTA and CDR2 FQGNSA. CDR3 sequence: CASSLGGGTNSPLHF. The CDR3 DNA follows: TGTGCCAGCAGCTTAGGAGGGGGTACTAATTCACCCCTCCACTTT.

The V call is TRBV11-3, the J call TRBJ2-7; D gene uncertain. Germline V CDR1 and CDR2: SGHNT, YENEEA. This CDR3 contains 13 residues. The germline V and J ends were trimmed by 1 base and 3 bases, with 7 bases remaining between them. The CDR3 sequence is CASSLGQHYEQYF. CDR3 coding DNA: TGTGCCAGCAGCTTAGGGCAGCACTACGAGCAGTACTTC.

The rearrangement uses TRBV11-3 and TRBJ1-1; a weak D match, TRBD1 (5 bases). Trimming left V 5 bases short and J 1 base short, with 11 bases between. Germline loops: CDR1 SGHNT, CDR2 YENEEA. This CDR3 comprises 14 residues. The CDR3 reads CASSLSGQNTEAFF. In DNA form, the CDR3 reads TGTGCCAGCAGCCTTTCAGGGCAGAACACTGAAGCTTTCTTT.

The chain joins TRBV7-2 to TRBJ2-3, with 8 bases that match TRBD1. The CDR3 spans 16 residues. Trimming took 5 bases from V and 2 from J; bases not matched to a gene: 9. Germline assignment: CDR1 SGHTA and CDR2 FQGNSA. Here the CDR3 reads CASSLKRTGPTDTQYF. The CDR3 DNA follows: TGTGCCAGCAGCCTGAAGAGGACAGGGCCCACAGATACGCAGTATTTT. The full variable domain, rest sourced from reference TRBV7-2 and TRBJ2-3, is GAGVSQSPSNKVTEKGKDVELRCDPISGHTALYWYRQSLGQGLEFLIYFQGNSAPDKSGLPSDRFSAERTGGSVSTLTIQRTQQEDSAVYLCASSLKRTGPTDTQYFGPGTRLTVL.

This chain connects TRBV6-5 to TRBJ2-5, with 9 bases lining up with TRBD2. The V segment lost 7 bases and the J segment 4 bases; nucleotides outside the gene matches: 7. Germline values: CDR1 MNHEY, CDR2 SVGAGI. CDR3 length: 14 amino acids. CDR3 loop: CASKGSGGGETQYF. CDR3 coding DNA: TGTGCCAGCAAGGGTAGCGGGGGCGGAGAGACCCAGTACTTC.

The chain carries TRBV29-1 and TRBJ1-2; no firm D call. Per germline, CDR1 SQVTM and CDR2 ANQGSEA. The CDR3 is 13 residues long. The V end lost 6 bases, the J end lost 7 bases, and 18 bases lay between the germline ends. This CDR3 reads CSVDLSRRAGYTF. The CDR3 nucleotides read TGCAGCGTAGACCTTAGTCGAAGGGCTGGCTACACCTTC.

The genes are TRBV11-3 and TRBJ2-5; TRBD1 agrees at 9 bases. The germline gives CDR1 SGHNT, CDR2 YENEEA. V was clipped by 2 bases and J by 1 base; unmatched bases: 8. The CDR3 contains 17 residues. This chain's CDR3 is CASSLRQGDLSQETQYF. Here the CDR3 DNA reads TGTGCCAGCAGCTTACGACAGGGGGACCTCAGCCAAGAGACCCAGTACTTC.

V is TRBV21-1 and J is TRBJ2-1; the table's D call, TRBD1, has no DNA check behind it. TRBV21-1 has pseudogene status. The CDR3 totals 15 residues. This CDR3 reads CASSSRDRGRNEQFF. In nucleotides, the CDR3 is TGTGCCAGCAGCAGCCGGGACAGGGGAAGGAATGAGCAGTTCTTC.

This rearrangement joins TRBV4-3 to TRBJ2-6; 11 positions agree with TRBD1. The CDR3 totals 20 residues. Germline V gene sequence: CDR1 LGHNA, CDR2 YSLEER. Trimming at V came to 4 bases and at J to 0 bases, leaving 11 bases not matched to a gene. CDR3 nucleotides: TGCGCCAGCAGCCCCGAGGCAACCGGGACAGGGGGCTCTGGGGCCAACGTCCTGACTTTC. Translating gives CASSPEATGTGGSGANVLTF.

V is TRBV28 and J is TRBJ1-5, with D unclear. Germline CDR1 reads MDHEN; CDR2 reads SYDVKM. This CDR3 is built from 11 residues. The V and J ends lost 5 bases and 5 bases respectively, with 4 bases between them. CDR3 protein: CASSRDQPQHF. The CDR3 DNA sequence: TGTGCCAGCAGTCGGGATCAGCCCCAGCATTTT. Based on the CDR3 plus reference TRBV28 and TRBJ1-5, the full variable domain is DVKVTQSSRYLVKRTGEKVFLECVQDMDHENMFWYRQDPGLGLRLIYFSYDVKMKEKGDIPEGYSVSREKKERFSLILESASTNQTSMYLCASSRDQPQHFGDGTRLSIL.

The chain couples TRBV29-1 to TRBJ2-5, with D possibly matching TRBD1 (5 bases). CDR1 and CDR2 from the germline V gene are SQVTM and ANQGSEA. CDR3 length equals 13 residues. V lost 3 bases and J 1 base, leaving 9 bases between the germline ends. The CDR3 DNA is TGCAGCGTTGACAGGGTGCGCCAAGAGACCCAGTACTTC. As protein: CSVDRVRQETQYF.

As concerns this clone: Germline is not matched at one junction end, which may reflect a read error. The sample has other DNA sequences that encode this CDR3 too. This rearrangement joins TRBV19 to TRBJ1-6, with D possibly being TRBD1 (5 bases). The CDR3 contains 15 residues. The germline gives CDR1 LNHDA, CDR2 SQIVND (reference sequence). This CDR3 is CASSRQSSYNSPLHF. CDR3 DNA: TGCGCCAGTAGTCGACAGAGCTCCTATAATTCACCCCTCCACTTT.

DNA for the CDR3: TGTGCCAGCAGTTTACGACTAGCGGGGCTGTACGAGCAGTACTTC. This translates into CASSLRLAGLYEQYF. The V gene is TRBV27, the J gene TRBJ2-7; 11 bases align to TRBD2. Germline V CDR1 and CDR2: MNHEY, SMNVEV (reference sequence). J gave up 4 bases and V 2 bases, and 4 bases lay outside the gene matches. CDR3 length: 15 amino acids.

The chain couples TRBV30 to TRBJ2-3; D not resolved. The germline gives CDR1 GTSNPN, CDR2 SVGIG (reference sequence). The CDR3 has 19 residues. With 1 base removed from V and 0 bases from J, the gap between germline ends came to 23 bases. The CDR3 loop is CAWSAFLGDLQLSTDTQYF. Here the CDR3 DNA reads TGTGCCTGGAGTGCCTTTCTCGGTGACTTGCAACTTAGCACAGATACGCAGTATTTT.